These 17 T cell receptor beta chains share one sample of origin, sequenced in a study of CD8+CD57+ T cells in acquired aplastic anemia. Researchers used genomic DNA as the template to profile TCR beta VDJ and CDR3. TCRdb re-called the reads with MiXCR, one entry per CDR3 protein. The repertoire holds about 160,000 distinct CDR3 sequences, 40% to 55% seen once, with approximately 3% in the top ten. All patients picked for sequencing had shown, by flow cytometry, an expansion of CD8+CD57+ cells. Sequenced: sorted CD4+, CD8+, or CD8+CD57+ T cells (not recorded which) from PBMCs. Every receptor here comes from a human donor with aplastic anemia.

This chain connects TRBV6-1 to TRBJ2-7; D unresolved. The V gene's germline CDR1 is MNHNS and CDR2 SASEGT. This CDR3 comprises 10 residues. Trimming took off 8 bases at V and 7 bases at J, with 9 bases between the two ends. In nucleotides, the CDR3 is TGTGCCAGCTGGACCGGGGAGCAGTACTTC. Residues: CASWTGEQYF.

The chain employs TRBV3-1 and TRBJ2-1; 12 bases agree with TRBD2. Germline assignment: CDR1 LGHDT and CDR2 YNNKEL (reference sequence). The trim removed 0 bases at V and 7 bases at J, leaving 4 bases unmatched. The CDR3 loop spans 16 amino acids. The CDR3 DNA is TGTGCCAGCAGCCAAGAACTAGCGGGAGGTGGGAATGAGCAGTTCTTC. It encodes CASSQELAGGGNEQFF.

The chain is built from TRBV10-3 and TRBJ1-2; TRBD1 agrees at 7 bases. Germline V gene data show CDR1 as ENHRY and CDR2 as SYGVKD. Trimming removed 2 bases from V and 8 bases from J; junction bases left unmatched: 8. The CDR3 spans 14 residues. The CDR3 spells CAISETDRVEGYTF. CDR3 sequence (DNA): TGTGCCATCAGTGAGACCGACAGGGTTGAAGGCTACACCTTC.

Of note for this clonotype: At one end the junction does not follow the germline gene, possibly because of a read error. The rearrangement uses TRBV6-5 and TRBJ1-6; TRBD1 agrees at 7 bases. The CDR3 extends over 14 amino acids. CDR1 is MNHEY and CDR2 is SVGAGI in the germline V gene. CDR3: CASSSGQANSPLRF. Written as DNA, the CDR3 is TGTGCCAGCAGTTCCGGACAGGCAAATTCACCCCTCCGCTTT.

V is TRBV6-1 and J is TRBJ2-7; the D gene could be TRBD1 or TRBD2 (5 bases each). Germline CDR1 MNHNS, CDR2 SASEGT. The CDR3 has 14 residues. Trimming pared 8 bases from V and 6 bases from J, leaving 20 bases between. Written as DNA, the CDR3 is TGTGCCAGCCATGAAGGGACCCCCGTCTCCGAGCAGTACTTC. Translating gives CASHEGTPVSEQYF.

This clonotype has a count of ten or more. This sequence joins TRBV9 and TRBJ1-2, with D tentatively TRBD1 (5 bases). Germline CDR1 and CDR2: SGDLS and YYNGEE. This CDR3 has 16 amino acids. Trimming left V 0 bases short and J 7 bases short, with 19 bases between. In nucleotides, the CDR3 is TGTGCCAGCAGCGTAGGGGTAGGGGCAGGGAATAGTGGCTACACCTTC. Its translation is CASSVGVGAGNSGYTF.

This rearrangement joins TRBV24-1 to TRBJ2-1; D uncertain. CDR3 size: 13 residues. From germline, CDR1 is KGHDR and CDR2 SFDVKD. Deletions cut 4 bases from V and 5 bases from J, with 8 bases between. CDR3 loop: CATSDLLDNEQFF. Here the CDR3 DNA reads TGTGCCACCAGTGACTTACTCGACAATGAGCAGTTCTTC.

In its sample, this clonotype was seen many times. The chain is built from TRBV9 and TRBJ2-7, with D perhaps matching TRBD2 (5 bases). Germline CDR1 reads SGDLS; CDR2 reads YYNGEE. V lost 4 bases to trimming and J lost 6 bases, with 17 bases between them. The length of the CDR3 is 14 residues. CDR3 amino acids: CASSPLLSGTEQYF. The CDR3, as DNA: TGTGCCAGCAGCCCCCTTTTAAGCGGCACCGAGCAGTACTTC.

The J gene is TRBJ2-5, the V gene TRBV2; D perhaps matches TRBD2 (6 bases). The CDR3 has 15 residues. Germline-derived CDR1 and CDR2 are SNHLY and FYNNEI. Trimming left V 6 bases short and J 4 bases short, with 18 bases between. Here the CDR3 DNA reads TGTGCCAGCAGACCCGGGACCCCCGGGGGAGAGACCCAGTACTTC. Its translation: CASRPGTPGGETQYF.

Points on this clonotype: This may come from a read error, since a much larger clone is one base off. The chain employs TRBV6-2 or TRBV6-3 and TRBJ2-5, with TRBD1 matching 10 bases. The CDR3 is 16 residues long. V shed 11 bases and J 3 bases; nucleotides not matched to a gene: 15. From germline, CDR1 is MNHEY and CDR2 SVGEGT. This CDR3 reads CAGHLSSGTGEETQYF. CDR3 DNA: TGTGCCGGCCACTTGTCATCCGGGACAGGGGAAGAGACCCAGTACTTC.

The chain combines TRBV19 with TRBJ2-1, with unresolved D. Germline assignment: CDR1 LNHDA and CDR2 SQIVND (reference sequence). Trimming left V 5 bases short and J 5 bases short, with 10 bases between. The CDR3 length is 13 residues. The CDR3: CASSSQLDNEQFF. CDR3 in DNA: TGTGCCAGTAGTTCCCAACTCGACAATGAGCAGTTCTTC.

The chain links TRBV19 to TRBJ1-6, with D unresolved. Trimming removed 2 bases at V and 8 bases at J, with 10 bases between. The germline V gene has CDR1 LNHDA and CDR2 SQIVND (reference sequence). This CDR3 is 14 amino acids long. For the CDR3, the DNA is TGTGCCAGTAGTATACGGGGAGGCTATTCACCCCTCCACTTT. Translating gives CASSIRGGYSPLHF.

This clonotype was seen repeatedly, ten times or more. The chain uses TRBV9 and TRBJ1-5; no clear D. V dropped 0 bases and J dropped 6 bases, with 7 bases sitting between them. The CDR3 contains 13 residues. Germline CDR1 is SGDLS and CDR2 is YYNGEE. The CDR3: CASSVEGFQPQHF. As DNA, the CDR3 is TGTGCCAGCAGCGTAGAAGGGTTTCAGCCCCAGCATTTT.

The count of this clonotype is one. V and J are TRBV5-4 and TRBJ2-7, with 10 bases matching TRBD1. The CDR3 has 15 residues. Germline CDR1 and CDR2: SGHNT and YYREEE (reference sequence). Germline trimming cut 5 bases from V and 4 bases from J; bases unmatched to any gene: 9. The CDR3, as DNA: TGTGCCAGCAGAGTCTCCGGGACAGGGGTGTACGAGCAGTACTTC. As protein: CASRVSGTGVYEQYF.

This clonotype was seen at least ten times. CDR3 bases: TGTGCCAGCAGCTTAGCGGGGGGGGATAATTCACCCCTCCACTTT. Protein product: CASSLAGGDNSPLHF. This sequence joins TRBV7-9 and TRBJ1-6; the D gene is possibly TRBD1 (5 bases). The CDR3 runs 15 residues. Trimming took 0 bases from V and 5 from J, leaving 8 bases between them. CDR1 and CDR2 (germline): SEHNR, FQNEAQ (reference sequence).

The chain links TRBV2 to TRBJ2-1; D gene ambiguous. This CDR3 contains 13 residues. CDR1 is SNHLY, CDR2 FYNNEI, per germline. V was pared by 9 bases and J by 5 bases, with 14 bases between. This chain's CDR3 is CASCKRRDNEQFF. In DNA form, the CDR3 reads TGTGCCAGTTGCAAGCGAAGGGACAATGAGCAGTTCTTC.

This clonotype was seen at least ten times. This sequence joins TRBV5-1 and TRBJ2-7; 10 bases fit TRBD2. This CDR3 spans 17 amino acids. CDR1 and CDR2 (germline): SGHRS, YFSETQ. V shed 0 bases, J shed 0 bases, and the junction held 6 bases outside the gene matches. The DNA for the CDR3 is TGCGCCAGCAGCTTGGCCTCAACTAGCGGGATCTCCTACGAGCAGTACTTC. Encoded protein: CASSLASTSGISYEQYF.